The following is a T cell receptor beta chain sequence with its context. TCR beta CDR3 regions were amplified from RNA. The primer set for the first-round RT-PCR of the TCR CDR3 was HTBI. TCRdb reanalysed the multiplex PCR reads using MiXCR and keeps one entry per CDR3 protein. The sample has some 180,000 distinct CDR3 sequences, about 15% seen once. The CDR3 spans 15 residues. Germline V gene lookup returns CDR1 KGHSH and CDR2 LQKENI. V was clipped by 2 bases and J by 1 base, with 11 bases between them. This sample is part of a study of T cells in Graves' hyperthyroidism and ophthalmopathy. On the study more broadly: Blood was drawn when the patient was first diagnosed and still untreated.

The specimen was blood. This clonotype originated in a woman aged 50 to 65 with Graves' hyperthyroidism. The rearrangement uses TRBV18 and TRBJ1-1; no definite D call. CDR3 amino acids: CASSPSGSANTEAFF. The CDR3 bases are TGTGCCAGCTCACCATCGGGGTCAGCGAACACTGAAGCTTTCTTT.